The rows below give T cell receptor beta chains drawn from one sample of a study of cytomegalovirus exposure and HLA in healthy donors. Some clones are missing from TCRdb's copy, which holds only in-frame ones; the method was immunoSEQ multiplex PCR. This table has about 300,000 clones, 70% to 90% appearing once. The sample consisted of PBMCs. These receptor sequences come from a woman aged 18-29 years in good health and CMV-seronegative. CDR3s include the opening cysteine and the closing phenylalanine or tryptophan. D genes are given only for firm matches. Where a row states a size, it is once, few, many or the class of an expanded clone; other rows omit it.

v_gene	d_gene	j_gene	abundance	CDR3aa	CDR3nt
TRBV7-7	-	TRBJ2-5	-	CASSLGRQETQYF	TGTGCCAGCAGCTTAGGCAGACAAGAGACCCAGTACTTC
TRBV15	-	TRBJ1-6	-	CATSTRGTESPLHF	TGTGCCACCAGCACCCGGGGGACGGAGTCACCCCTCCACTTT
TRBV27	-	TRBJ2-7	-	CASRTGATGGYEQYF	TGTGCCAGCAGAACTGGGGCAACCGGTGGTTACGAGCAGTACTTC
TRBV30	TRBD1	TRBJ2-7	-	CAWDRGTYEQYF	TGTGCCTGGGACAGGGGGACCTACGAGCAGTACTTC
TRBV28	-	TRBJ2-7	-	CASSLSQGTYF	TGTGCCAGCAGTTTATCCCAGGGCACGTACTTC
TRBV5-1	TRBD1	TRBJ2-1	-	CASSFYSPGQGTYNEQFF	TGCGCCAGCAGCTTCTATAGCCCGGGACAGGGGACCTACAATGAGCAGTTCTTC
TRBV12-5	-	TRBJ2-3	-	CASGLRGSTDTQYF	TGTGCTAGTGGTTTGCGCGGAAGCACAGATACGCAGTATTTT
TRBV6-1	-	TRBJ2-3	-	CASSETGGLGTDTQYF	TGTGCCAGCAGTGAGACAGGAGGTTTGGGCACAGATACGCAGTATTTT
TRBV6-5	-	TRBJ1-1	-	CASSYGDFHNTEAFF	TGTGCCAGCAGTTACGGGGACTTTCACAACACTGAAGCTTTCTTT
TRBV18	-	TRBJ2-1	-	CASSPLTDEQFF	TGTGCCAGCTCACCACTGACAGATGAGCAGTTCTTC
TRBV7-9	-	TRBJ2-7	-	CASSLGRVGEQYF	TGTGCCAGCAGCTTAGGACGGGTTGGCGAGCAGTACTTC
TRBV11-2	-	TRBJ1-4	-	CASRSTVSGGGEKLFF	TGTGCCAGCAGGTCGACCGTCAGTGGGGGCGGGGAAAAACTGTTTTTT
TRBV28	TRBD2	TRBJ2-1	-	CASSLFGAGAYNEQFF	TGTGCCAGCAGTTTATTCGGCGCGGGAGCCTACAATGAGCAGTTCTTC
TRBV28	-	TRBJ1-3	-	CASSLPGGRDTIYF	TGTGCCAGCAGTTTACCGGGAGGCCGGGACACCATATATTTT
TRBV7-2	-	TRBJ2-3	-	CASSSLDTQYF	TGTGCCAGCAGCTCACTAGATACGCAGTATTTT
TRBV5-4	TRBD2	TRBJ2-7	-	CASSSFGGDEQYF	TGTGCCAGCAGCTCCTTCGGGGGGGACGAGCAGTACTTC
TRBV7-3	-	TRBJ2-6	-	CASSLKGWGAGANVLTF	TGTGCCAGCAGCTTAAAGGGCTGGGGAGCTGGGGCCAACGTCCTGACTTTC
TRBV11-2	-	TRBJ2-1	-	CASSLDAASSYNEQFF	TGTGCCAGCAGCTTAGATGCGGCAAGCTCCTACAATGAGCAGTTCTTC
TRBV7-2	-	TRBJ1-5	-	CASSPTTGHSNQPQHF	TGTGCCAGCAGCCCTACGACAGGACATAGCAATCAGCCCCAGCATTTT
TRBV30	-	TRBJ1-1	once	CAWADRRFF	TGTGCCTGGGCGGACAGACGTTTCTTT
TRBV27	-	TRBJ2-5	-	CASSRRGGEETQYF	TGTGCCAGCAGCCGCCGGGGTGGTGAAGAGACCCAGTACTTC
TRBV5-1	TRBD1	TRBJ1-2	-	CASSLATTGNNYGYTF	TGCGCCAGCAGCTTGGCCACGACAGGGAATAACTATGGCTACACCTTC
TRBV7-9	-	TRBJ1-1	-	CASSLVRGDGEGNTEAFF	TGTGCCAGCAGCTTAGTACGGGGAGACGGTGAGGGCAACACTGAAGCTTTCTTT
TRBV5-1	TRBD1	TRBJ2-3	-	CASSSHRDRGTDTQYF	TGCGCCAGCAGCTCCCACCGGGACAGGGGAACAGATACGCAGTATTTT
TRBV15	TRBD1	TRBJ2-7	-	CATRGQGAGEQYF	TGTGCCACCAGGGGACAGGGGGCTGGCGAGCAGTACTTC
TRBV2	-	TRBJ2-7	-	CASSEFRQRYF	TGTGCCAGCAGTGAATTCAGACAACGGTACTTC
TRBV10-3	TRBD1	TRBJ1-2	-	CAISGGQGTNYGYTF	TGTGCCATCAGTGGGGGACAGGGGACCAACTATGGCTACACCTTC
TRBV4-2	TRBD1	TRBJ1-6	-	CASSPPTGLESPLHF	TGTGCCAGCAGCCCCCCGACAGGGCTAGAATCACCCCTCCACTTT
TRBV7-3	-	TRBJ2-7	-	CASSTTGNAEQYF	TGTGCCAGCAGCACGACAGGAAACGCGGAGCAGTACTTC
TRBV7-2	TRBD1	TRBJ2-7	-	CASSLAKGQPYEQYF	TGTGCCAGCAGCTTAGCAAAGGGACAGCCCTACGAGCAGTACTTC
TRBV7-9	-	TRBJ2-7	-	CASSRELSHEQYF	TGTGCCAGCAGCCGGGAACTAAGCCACGAGCAGTACTTC
TRBV4-2	TRBD2	TRBJ2-3	-	CASSPLGTSGRRTDTQYF	TGTGCCAGCAGCCCGCTCGGGACTAGCGGGAGAAGAACAGATACGCAGTATTTT
TRBV28	-	TRBJ2-1	-	CASSPDSRDNEQFF	TGTGCCAGCAGCCCGGACAGCAGGGACAATGAGCAGTTCTTC
TRBV19	-	TRBJ1-5	-	CASRTGLNYNQPQHF	TGTGCCAGTAGGACAGGTCTTAACTACAATCAGCCCCAGCATTTT